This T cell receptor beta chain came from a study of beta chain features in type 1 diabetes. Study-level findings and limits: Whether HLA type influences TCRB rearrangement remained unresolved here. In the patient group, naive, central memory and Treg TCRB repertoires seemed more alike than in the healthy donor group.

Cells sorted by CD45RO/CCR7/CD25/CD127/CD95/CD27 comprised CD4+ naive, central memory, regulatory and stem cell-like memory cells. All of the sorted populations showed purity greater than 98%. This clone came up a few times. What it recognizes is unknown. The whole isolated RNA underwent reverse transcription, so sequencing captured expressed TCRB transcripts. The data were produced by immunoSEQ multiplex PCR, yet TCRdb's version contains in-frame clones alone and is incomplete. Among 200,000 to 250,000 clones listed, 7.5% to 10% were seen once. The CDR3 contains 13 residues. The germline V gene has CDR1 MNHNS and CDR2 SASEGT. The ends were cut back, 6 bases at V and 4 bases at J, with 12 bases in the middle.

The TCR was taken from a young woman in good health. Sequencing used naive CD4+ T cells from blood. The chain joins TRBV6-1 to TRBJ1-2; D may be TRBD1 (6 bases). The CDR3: CASSVRGPYGYTF. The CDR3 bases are TGTGCCAGCAGCGTCAGGGGACCCTATGGCTACACCTTC.